What follows are 10 T cell receptor beta chains derived from one specimen sequenced in a study of cytomegalovirus exposure and HLA in healthy donors. Use of 60 Vbeta and 13 Jbeta primers characterized the PCR. Only in-frame clones appear in the TCRdb table, and some are missing; sequencing was by immunoSEQ multiplex PCR. The top ten clones hold less than 4.5% of a sample with under 250,000 clones, around 73% of them seen once. Sequenced sample: PBMCs. Receptors were obtained from a male donor in good health and CMV-seronegative.

This clone showed up just once. V gene TRBV19 combines with J gene TRBJ2-2; 7 nucleotides line up with TRBD1. Germline V gene data show CDR1 as LNHDA and CDR2 as SQIVND (reference sequence). This CDR3 region has 17 residues. The trim removed 7 bases at V and 0 bases at J, leaving 11 bases unmatched. The CDR3 loop is CASTTLYRGPNTGELFF. As DNA, the CDR3 is TGTGCCAGTACCACGCTTTACAGGGGACCGAACACCGGGGAGCTGTTTTTT. The variable domain in full, with the rest retrieved from reference TRBV19 and TRBJ2-2, is DGGITQSPKYLFRKEGQNVTLSCEQNLNHDAMYWYRQDPGQGLRLIYYSQIVNDFQKGDIAEGYSVSREKKESFPLTVTSAQKNPTAFYLCASTTLYRGPNTGELFFGEGSRLTVL.

The chain is built from TRBV19 and TRBJ1-2; 7 bases are shared with TRBD1. Per germline, CDR1 LNHDA and CDR2 SQIVND (reference sequence). This CDR3 has 14 amino acids. The trim removed 6 bases at V and 4 bases at J, leaving 8 bases unmatched. The CDR3 DNA is TGTGCCAGTAGACCCCAGGCAGGGGGCTATGGCTACACCTTC. It specifies CASRPQAGGYGYTF.

The J gene is TRBJ1-1, the V gene TRBV5-8; D perhaps matches TRBD1 (6 bases). Germline V gene lookup returns CDR1 SGHTS and CDR2 YDEGEE. This CDR3 contains 13 residues. The V gene lost 10 bases and the J gene lost 2 bases, with 15 bases spanning the gap. For the CDR3, the DNA is TGTGCCGGGGGAAGACAGGTCAACACTGAAGCTTTCTTT. This translates into CAGGRQVNTEAFF. The full variable domain, its missing parts supplied by reference TRBV5-8 and TRBJ1-1, is EAGVTQSPTHLIKTRGQQATLRCSPISGHTSVYWYQQALGLGLQFLLWYDEGEERNRGNFPPRFSGRQFPNYSSELNVNALELEDSALYLCAGGRQVNTEAFFGQGTRLTVV.

The chain uses TRBV6-5 and TRBJ2-1; 7 bases are a match to TRBD1. CDR3 length: 13 residues. Germline CDR1 reads MNHEY; CDR2 reads SVGAGI. V shed 5 bases, J shed 10 bases, and the junction held 8 bases outside the gene matches. CDR3 DNA sequence: TGTGCCAGCAGTCCCCGACAGGGCAAAGAGCAGTTCTTC. This gives the protein CASSPRQGKEQFF.

CDR3 sequence (DNA): TGTGCCAGCAGCTTAGGGGACACCCTCCACGAGCAGTACTTC. This translates into CASSLGDTLHEQYF. The chain combines TRBV7-6 with TRBJ2-7, with D maybe TRBD1 (6 bases). Germline V gene sequence: CDR1 SGHVS, CDR2 FNYEAQ. Deletions cut 1 base from V and 5 bases from J, with 12 bases between. The CDR3 totals 14 residues.

In the case of this clone: Its ends do not fully match the called genes, so a read error is possible. In DNA form, the CDR3 reads TGTGCCAGCAGCTCCCCGCCCGGGGAGACCCGGTACTTC. Protein product: CASSSPPGETRYF. This chain links TRBV7-9 with TRBJ2-5; possible D gene TRBD2, 5 bases. From germline, CDR1 is SEHNR and CDR2 FQNEAQ (reference sequence). The CDR3 loop spans 13 amino acids.

The V call is TRBV19, the J call TRBJ2-3; TRBD2 matches at 11 bases. CDR3 length equals 16 residues. V shed 6 bases, J shed 4 bases, and the junction held 9 bases outside the gene matches. Per germline, CDR1 LNHDA and CDR2 SQIVND (reference sequence). CDR3 in amino acids: CASRETSGSQADTQYF. DNA for the CDR3: TGTGCCAGTAGAGAAACTAGCGGGAGTCAAGCAGATACGCAGTATTTT.

This clone was recorded a few times. DNA of the CDR3: TGTGCCAGCTCACCGGTAGGGACAGCCTACTCTGGGGCCAACGTCCTGACTTTC. This gives the protein CASSPVGTAYSGANVLTF. The chain uses TRBV18 and TRBJ2-6, with TRBD1 matching 7 bases. Per germline, CDR1 KGHSH and CDR2 LQKENI. The CDR3 covers 18 residues. J gave up 0 bases and V 3 bases, and 8 bases lay outside the gene matches.

There are a few counts of this clone. CDR3 in amino acids: CASSLVEGAYYEQYF. CDR3 coding DNA: TGCGCCAGCAGCTTGGTGGAGGGGGCGTACTACGAGCAGTACTTC. The chain has TRBV5-1 and TRBJ2-7, with a possible D match to TRBD1 (7 bases). The CDR3 consists of 15 residues. Trimming took 0 bases from V and 3 from J, leaving 13 bases between them. Germline lookup yields CDR1 SGHRS and CDR2 YFSETQ.

This clone was recorded a few times. The V gene is TRBV28, the J gene TRBJ1-5; possible D gene TRBD1, 6 bases. Trimming left V 1 base short and J 4 bases short, with 11 bases between. The CDR3 totals 15 residues. Germline V gene lookup returns CDR1 MDHEN and CDR2 SYDVKM. For the CDR3, the DNA is TGTGCCAGCAGTTTATTGGCAGGGGAGAATCAGCCCCAGCATTTT. Protein sequence: CASSLLAGENQPQHF.